This T cell receptor (beta chain) was identified in a study of breast tumors, draining lymph nodes, adjacent tissues. Breast cancer patients provided tissue from their axillary draining lymph nodes. CDR1 is SGHNT, CDR2 YENEEA, per germline. The CDR3 consists of 12 residues. Regarding the study as a whole: Luminal-like breast cancer showed significantly greater tumor-nontumor repertoire similarity than basal-like breast cancer did. Tumor TCR diversity was below lymph nodes but above nontumor tissue.

MiXCR, applied by TCRdb to the multiplex PCR reads, yields one record per CDR3 protein. Among some 140,000 distinct CDR3 sequences, about 20% were seen once, and the ten largest hold around 2.6%. This clonotype was counted only a few times. The target antigen is unknown. This clone may be a read error of a much larger clone one base away. The gene calls are TRBV11-3 and TRBJ2-7; D is undetermined. This TCR derives from a female donor with breast cancer. Some clones in this sample may be carry-over from other donors' samples. The sequenced material came from axillary lymph node tissue. The chain's CDR3 is CASGSTAYGQYF. DNA for the CDR3: TGTGCCAGCGGGTCTACGGCCTACGGGCAGTACTTC. Based on the CDR3 plus reference TRBV11-3 and TRBJ2-7, the full variable domain is EAGVVQSPRYKIIEKKQPVAFWCNPISGHNTLYWYLQNLGQGPELLIRYENEEAVDDSQLPKDRFSAERLKGVDSTLKIQPAELGDSAVYLCASGSTAYGQYFGPGTRLTVT.